This TCR beta chain was observed in a study of blood T cells in healthy people across ages. Study conclusions and caveats: For the donors, CMV status was unknown and possibly confounded expanded clonotype changes.

This clonotype was found a few times. Its specificity is unknown. V was clipped by 3 bases and J by 6 bases; unmatched bases: 4. This CDR3 spans 14 amino acids. For the second PCR, which ran for roughly 7 to 11 cycles, a sample-barcoded 5' primer and a J-beta primer mix were used. TCRdb redid the calling of the 5' RACE reads with MiXCR, one entry per CDR3 protein. Found here are fewer than 1,200,000 distinct CDR3 sequences, roughly 24% of them singletons; the top ten hold approximately 0.7%. The same sample was also studied in work on T cells of mothers and their children. According to that study: Nine systemically healthy Caucasian donors: three mothers, six children.

Sequencing was carried out using blood. The chain combines TRBV12-3 or TRBV12-4 with TRBJ2-1; 8 positions match TRBD2. The clonotype originates from a girl between 2 and 10 years old in good health. This chain's CDR3 is CASSLLLAANEQFF. For the CDR3, the DNA is TGTGCCAGCAGTTTGTTACTAGCGGCCAATGAGCAGTTCTTC.